Below are 22 T cell receptor beta chains sequenced from a single sample in a study of T cell repertoires in cytomegalovirus infection. TCRdb used MiXCR to reprocess the reads, holding one entry per CDR3 protein. Of fewer than 700,000 distinct CDR3 sequences detected, roughly 26% appear once; the ten largest clones hold roughly 8%. Material for sequencing was CD8+ T cells from PBMCs. The receptors were gathered from a human donor in good health (CMV status not recorded). Some clones in this sample may be carry-over from other donors' samples.

On this clonotype: Possible read error: a much larger clone is one base away. This CDR3 reads CASSLEGITASGANVLTF. The CDR3 DNA sequence: TGTGCCAGCAGCTTAGAGGGTATTACCGCCTCTGGGGCCAACGTCCTGACTTTC. This chain connects TRBV7-8 to TRBJ2-6; D remains unclear. The germline V gene has CDR1 SGHVS and CDR2 FQNEAQ. Trimming removed 1 base at V and 0 bases at J, with 13 bases between. The CDR3 totals 18 residues.

The V and J genes are TRBV10-3 and TRBJ2-3, with D maybe TRBD2 (5 bases). The CDR3 has 17 residues. CDR1 ENHRY and CDR2 SYGVKD come from the germline V gene. V lost 5 bases and J lost 0, with 18 bases in between. The CDR3, as DNA: TGTGCCATCAGTCCGAAGACGGGAACCGCCAGCACAGATACGCAGTATTTT. Translating gives CAISPKTGTASTDTQYF.

The gene calls are TRBV6-2 or TRBV6-3 and TRBJ2-2, with D tentatively TRBD1 or TRBD2 (5 bases each). Germline V gene data show CDR1 as MNHEY and CDR2 as SVGEGT. This CDR3 region has 14 residues. The germline V and J ends were trimmed by 7 bases and 0 bases, with 9 bases remaining between them. CDR3 DNA sequence: TGTGCCAGCAAGGGGACCCCGAACACCGGGGAGCTGTTTTTT. Protein sequence: CASKGTPNTGELFF.

This chain connects TRBV7-6 to TRBJ2-1; tentative D call: TRBD1 (6 bases). In germline, CDR1 is SGHVS, CDR2 FNYEAQ. The CDR3 totals 15 residues. The germline V and J ends were trimmed by 3 bases and 0 bases, with 9 bases remaining between them. The CDR3 DNA sequence: TGTGCCAGCAGCTTGGGGGCGGCCTCCTACAATGAGCAGTTCTTC. It is translated as CASSLGAASYNEQFF.

This clonotype has a handful of counts. The chain uses TRBV29-1 and TRBJ1-2, with D perhaps matching TRBD1 (5 bases). CDR1 SQVTM and CDR2 ANQGSEA come from the germline V gene. V lost 3 bases to trimming and J lost 4 bases, with 15 bases between them. This CDR3 region has 14 residues. The CDR3 sequence: CSVDIYPGSYGYTF. The CDR3, as DNA: TGCAGCGTTGATATTTACCCAGGGAGCTATGGCTACACCTTC.

This chain connects TRBV29-1 to TRBJ2-1; a weak D match, TRBD1 (6 bases). The germline V gene has CDR1 SQVTM and CDR2 ANQGSEA. Trimming pared 6 bases from V and 6 bases from J, leaving 18 bases between. The CDR3 runs 14 residues. This chain's CDR3 is CSVSTGSLLNEQFF. CDR3 nucleotide sequence: TGCAGCGTGTCCACAGGGTCCCTCCTCAATGAGCAGTTCTTC.

The rearrangement uses TRBV7-9 and TRBJ1-2; D unclear. Germline V gene lookup returns CDR1 SEHNR and CDR2 FQNEAQ (reference sequence). This CDR3 region has 16 residues. The V and J ends lost 2 bases and 4 bases respectively, with 17 bases between them. In DNA form, the CDR3 reads TGTGCCAGCAGCTTAAGGGCAGGCGCCAATTTCTATGGCTACACCTTC. This codes for CASSLRAGANFYGYTF.

The chain couples TRBV6-5 to TRBJ1-2; D is ambiguous. V lost 2 bases, J lost 8 bases, and 12 bases lay in between. This CDR3 contains 13 residues. CDR1 is MNHEY, CDR2 SVGAGI, per germline. CDR3 sequence: CASSYRTNGGYTF. Written as DNA, the CDR3 is TGTGCCAGCAGTTACCGGACCAATGGAGGCTACACCTTC.

In regard to this clonotype: This likely comes from a read error, as the CDR3 has no conserved phenylalanine or tryptophan at its end. The chain uses TRBV5-6 and TRBJ2-1, with D maybe TRBD2 (5 bases). CDR1 SGHDT and CDR2 YYEEEE come from the germline V gene. This CDR3 has 15 amino acids. Deletions cut 1 base from V and 1 base from J, with 9 bases between. CDR3 loop: CASSLLPGSYNEQFI. CDR3 DNA sequence: TGTGCCAGCAGCTTGCTGCCGGGATCCTACAATGAGCAGTTCATC.

This clonotype has a count of ten or more. V and J are TRBV7-8 and TRBJ2-1; TRBD2 aligns across 7 bases. V was pared by 1 base and J by 13 bases, with 13 bases of the junction left unmatched. The CDR3 spans 15 residues. CDR1 is SGHVS and CDR2 is FQNEAQ in the germline V gene. The CDR3: CASSLVRDYPQPQFF. CDR3 DNA sequence: TGTGCCAGCAGCTTAGTGAGGGACTATCCACAACCCCAGTTCTTC.

In regard to this clonotype: A much larger clone differs from this one at a single base, so this may be a read error. The chain combines TRBV6-2 or TRBV6-3 with TRBJ2-2, with D unclear. Germline V lookup: CDR1 MNHEY, CDR2 SVGEGT. The CDR3 extends over 15 amino acids. The CDR3 DNA reads TGTGCCAGCAGTTATATCATAGGGAACATCGGGGAGCTGTTTTTT. Translated, it gives CASSYIIGNIGELFF.

This clonotype came up many times. The CDR3 protein is CASSQDGTGGKTEAFF. The CDR3 bases are TGCGCCAGCAGCCAAGATGGAACAGGGGGCAAAACTGAAGCTTTCTTT. The genes are TRBV4-1 and TRBJ1-1, with TRBD1 identical over 9 bases. The V gene end was trimmed by 0 bases and the J gene end by 5 bases; junction bases not matched to a gene: 7. CDR1 MGHRA and CDR2 YSYEKL come from the germline V gene. The CDR3 contains 16 residues.

The chain links TRBV6-6 to TRBJ1-2, with TRBD1 matching 8 bases. V was clipped by 5 bases and J by 0 bases; unmatched bases: 17. There are 19 residues in the CDR3. Germline loops: CDR1 MNHNY, CDR2 SVGAGI (reference sequence). CDR3 coding DNA: TGTGCCAGCAGTCCCAGTGGATCAGGGGGCGCGGGAGCTAACTATGGCTACACCTTC. It encodes CASSPSGSGGAGANYGYTF.

This clonotype came up many times. This rearrangement joins TRBV5-4 to TRBJ2-3; D might be TRBD1 (6 bases). V was trimmed by 0 bases and J by 4 bases, leaving 9 bases between them. The germline V gene encodes CDR1 SGHNT and CDR2 YYREEE (reference sequence). This CDR3 spans 14 amino acids. In nucleotides, the CDR3 is TGTGCCAGCAGCTTGGGCAGGGGACCAGATACGCAGTATTTT. It translates to CASSLGRGPDTQYF.

The V call is TRBV29-1, the J call TRBJ2-6; D unclear. The CDR3 extends over 14 amino acids. V lost 4 bases and J 4 bases, leaving 11 bases between the germline ends. Per germline, CDR1 SQVTM and CDR2 ANQGSEA. Here the CDR3 DNA reads TGCAGCGTTGGAGCGACCCCGGGGGCCAACGTCCTGACTTTC. Protein: CSVGATPGANVLTF.

In this sample, this clonotype turned up many times. The chain links TRBV7-2 to TRBJ2-1; 10 bases are shared with TRBD2. The CDR3 is 17 amino acids. V was pared by 4 bases and J by 2 bases, with 8 bases of the junction left unmatched. CDR1 and CDR2 (germline): SGHTA, FQGNSA. The chain's CDR3 is CASSSRIGLAAYNEQFF. CDR3 nucleotide sequence: TGTGCCAGCAGCTCCCGGATAGGACTAGCGGCCTACAATGAGCAGTTCTTC.

Only a few counts were recorded for this clonotype. The chain links TRBV20-1 to TRBJ2-1, with D perhaps matching TRBD1 (6 bases). Germline-derived CDR1 and CDR2 are DFQATT and SNEGSKA (reference sequence). The ends were cut back, 0 bases at V and 3 bases at J, with 27 bases in the middle. There are 20 residues in the CDR3. The CDR3 nucleotides are TGCAGTGCTAGAGACCCAGGGGTCCTAGGGCCTGGGCCGGGCTACAATGAGCAGTTCTTC. Its protein is CSARDPGVLGPGPGYNEQFF.

V is TRBV6-6 and J is TRBJ1-5; a possible D gene is TRBD1 (5 bases). The CDR3 has 15 residues. Trimming left V 0 bases short and J 4 bases short, with 10 bases between. CDR1 and CDR2 (germline): MNHNY, SVGAGI (reference sequence). The chain's CDR3 is CASSYSTELNQPQHF. CDR3 DNA sequence: TGTGCCAGCAGTTACTCGACAGAACTAAATCAGCCCCAGCATTTT.

The J gene is TRBJ2-7, the V gene TRBV6-1, with D possibly being TRBD1 (6 bases). This CDR3 region has 13 residues. Germline lookup yields CDR1 MNHNS and CDR2 SASEGT. Trimming pared 6 bases from V and 3 bases from J, leaving 12 bases between. CDR3 in amino acids: CASSSDRRYEQYF. The CDR3 DNA follows: TGTGCCAGCAGCTCCGACAGGCGCTACGAGCAGTACTTC.

The V gene is TRBV4-3, the J gene TRBJ2-2, with TRBD2 matching 13 bases. CDR1 and CDR2 from the germline V gene are LGHNA and YSLEER. The CDR3 totals 18 residues. J lost 4 bases, V lost 3 bases, and 8 bases had no gene match. The chain's CDR3 is CASSQVLGLAGATGELFF. The CDR3, as DNA: TGCGCCAGCAGCCAGGTGCTCGGACTAGCGGGGGCCACCGGGGAGCTGTTTTTT.

The gene calls are TRBV28 and TRBJ1-6; 10 nucleotides line up with TRBD1. V was clipped by 1 base and J by 7 bases; unmatched bases: 1. From germline, CDR1 is MDHEN and CDR2 SYDVKM. The length of the CDR3 is 15 residues. The CDR3 DNA is TGTGCCAGCAGTTTATCGGGACAGGGGAATTCACCCCTCCACTTT. Protein sequence: CASSLSGQGNSPLHF.

A word on this clonotype: A much larger clone is a single base away; this may be a read error. This chain uses TRBV7-6 with TRBJ1-5; TRBD1 matches at 8 bases. The germline V gene has CDR1 SGHVS and CDR2 FNYEAQ. The CDR3 runs 16 residues. CDR3 loop: CASSLSGTGEGQPRHF. In DNA, the CDR3 is TGTGCCAGCAGCTTATCCGGGACAGGCGAAGGTCAGCCCCGGCATTTT.